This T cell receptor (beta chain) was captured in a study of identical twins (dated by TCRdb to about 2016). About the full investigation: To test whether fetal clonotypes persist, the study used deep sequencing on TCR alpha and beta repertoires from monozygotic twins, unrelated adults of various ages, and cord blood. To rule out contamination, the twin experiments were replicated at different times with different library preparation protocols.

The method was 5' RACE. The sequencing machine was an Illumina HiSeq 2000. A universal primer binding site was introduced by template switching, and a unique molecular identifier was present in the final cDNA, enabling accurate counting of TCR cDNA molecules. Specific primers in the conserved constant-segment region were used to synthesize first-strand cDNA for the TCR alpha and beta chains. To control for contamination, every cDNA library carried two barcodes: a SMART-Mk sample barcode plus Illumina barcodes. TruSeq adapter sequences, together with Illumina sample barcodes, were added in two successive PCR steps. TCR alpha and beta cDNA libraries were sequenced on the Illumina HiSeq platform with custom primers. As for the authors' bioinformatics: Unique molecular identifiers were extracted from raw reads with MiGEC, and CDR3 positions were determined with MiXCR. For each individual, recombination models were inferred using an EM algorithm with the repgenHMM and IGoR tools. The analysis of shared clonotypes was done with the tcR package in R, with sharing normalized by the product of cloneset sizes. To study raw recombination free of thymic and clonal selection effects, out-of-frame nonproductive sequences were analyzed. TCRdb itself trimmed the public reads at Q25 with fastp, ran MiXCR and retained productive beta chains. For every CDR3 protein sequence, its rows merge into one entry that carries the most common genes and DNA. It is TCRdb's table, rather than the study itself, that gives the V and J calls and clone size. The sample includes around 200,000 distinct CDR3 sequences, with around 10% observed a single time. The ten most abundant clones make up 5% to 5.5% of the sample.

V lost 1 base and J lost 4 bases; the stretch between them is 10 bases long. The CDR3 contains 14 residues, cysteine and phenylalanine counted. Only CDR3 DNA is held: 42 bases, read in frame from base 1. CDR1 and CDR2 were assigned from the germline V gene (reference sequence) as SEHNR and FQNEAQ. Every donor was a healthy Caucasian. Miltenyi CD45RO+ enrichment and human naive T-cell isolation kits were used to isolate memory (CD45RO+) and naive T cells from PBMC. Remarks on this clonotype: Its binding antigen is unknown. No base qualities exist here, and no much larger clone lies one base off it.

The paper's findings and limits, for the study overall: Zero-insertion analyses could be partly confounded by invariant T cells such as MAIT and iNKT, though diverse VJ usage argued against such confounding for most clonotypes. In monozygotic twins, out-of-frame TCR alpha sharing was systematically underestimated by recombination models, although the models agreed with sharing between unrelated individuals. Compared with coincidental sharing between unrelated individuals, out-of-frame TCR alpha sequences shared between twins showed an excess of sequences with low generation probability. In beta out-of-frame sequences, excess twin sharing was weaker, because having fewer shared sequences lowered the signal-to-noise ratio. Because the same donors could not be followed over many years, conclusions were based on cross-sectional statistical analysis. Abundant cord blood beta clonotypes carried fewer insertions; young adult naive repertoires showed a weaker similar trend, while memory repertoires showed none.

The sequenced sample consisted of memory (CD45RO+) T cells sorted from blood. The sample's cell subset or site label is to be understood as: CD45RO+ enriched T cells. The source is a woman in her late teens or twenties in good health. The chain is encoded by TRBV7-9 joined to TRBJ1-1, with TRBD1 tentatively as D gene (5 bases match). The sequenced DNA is TGTGCCAGCAGCTTAGTGGGGGGAAGCACTGAAGCTTTCTTT. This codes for CASSLVGGSTEAFF.